This T cell receptor (beta chain) was documented in a study of persistence of HIV-infected CD4 T cells. Study-level background: Suppressive ART had lasted a median of about eight years.

On this clone: Its antigen is currently unknown.

Lysates of CMV-infected fibroblasts at around 9.9 ug/mL stimulated these cells. CD40L-negative CD69-negative CD45RO-high memory CD4+ T cells were sorted as populations depleted of antigen-responding cells. Sequencing used immunoSEQ version 4 in survey mode. Sequenced by immunoSEQ multiplex PCR; TCRdb stores in-frame clones only, minus some. The sample has tens of thousands of clones, around 80% seen once. Germline V lookup: CDR1 SGHRS, CDR2 YFSETQ. There are 15 residues in the CDR3. With 4 bases removed from V and 0 bases from J, the gap between germline ends came to 10 bases. This sample comprised CD4+ T cells sorted from PBMCs after roughly 18-hour stimulation, obtained from a patient who received antiretroviral therapy. The chain is built from TRBV5-1 and TRBJ2-2; perhaps TRBD2 as D (6 bases). This receptor was identified in an adult man with HIV who was CMV-seropositive. The CDR3 coding sequence is TGCGCCAGCAGCACGGGACTTTCGAACACCGGGGAGCTGTTTTTT. Translating it yields CASSTGLSNTGELFF.